This T cell receptor (beta chain) was sequenced in a study of cytomegalovirus exposure and HLA in healthy donors. The PCR used 60 Vbeta and 13 Jbeta primers. Here immunoSEQ multiplex PCR was the method, and the copy in TCRdb shows in-frame clones only, minus some. This table holds fewer than 150,000 clones, around 70% found once. The CDR3 length is 15 residues. Trimming cost V 6 bases and J 4 bases; bases outside gene matches: 11. CDR1 is WSHSY and CDR2 is SAAADI in the germline V gene. Broader study findings: In vitro assays verified that three CMV-associated chains recognized CMV antigens specifically.

About this clone: Its specificity is unknown.

This chain links TRBV10-2 with TRBJ2-7, with 8 nucleotides matching TRBD1. The receptor's source is a woman between 40 and 50 years old in good health and CMV-seronegative. The sample taken for sequencing was PBMCs. The CDR3 spells CASRELDRAEYEQYF. The CDR3 DNA reads TGCGCCAGCAGGGAACTGGACAGGGCGGAATACGAGCAGTACTTC.